These T cell receptor beta chains were read from a single sample in a study of identical twins. TCRdb reanalysed the 5' RACE reads using MiXCR and keeps one entry per CDR3 protein. The sample includes approximately 240,000 distinct CDR3 sequences, around 15% of them seen just once. The sample comprised memory (CD45RO+) T cells sorted from blood. These receptor sequences come from a woman aged 18-30 years in good health. The CDR3 runs from the conserved cysteine through the conserved F or W. A D gene is named only where the DNA matches it firmly. Part of the rows lack a size; the others show once, few, many or a class for expanded clones.

abundance	d_gene	v_gene	j_gene	CDR3aa	CDR3nt
few	NA	TRBV7-9	TRBJ2-7	CASSRSQSKEQYF	TGTGCCAGCAGCCGAAGTCAGTCGAAAGAGCAGTACTTC
NA	NA	TRBV7-2	TRBJ1-4	CASSSKRDVNEKLFF	TGTGCCAGCAGCTCAAAAAGGGACGTTAATGAAAAACTGTTTTTT
NA	NA	TRBV6-1	TRBJ2-7	CATTVDGSYEQYF	TGTGCAACCACCGTCGACGGCTCCTACGAGCAGTACTTC
few	TRBD1	TRBV10-3	TRBJ2-7	CAISPDRENYEQYF	TGTGCCATCAGTCCGGACAGGGAAAACTACGAGCAGTACTTC
few	NA	TRBV6-2/TRBV6-3	TRBJ2-1	CASSRIDEQFF	TGTGCCAGCAGCAGGATTGATGAGCAGTTCTTC
NA	TRBD2	TRBV12-3/TRBV12-4	TRBJ2-5	CASSYWGGQETQYF	TGTGCCAGCAGTTATTGGGGGGGCCAAGAGACCCAGTACTTC
few	NA	TRBV9	TRBJ1-1	CASSVAYRLGTEAFF	TGTGCCAGCAGCGTAGCTTACAGGTTGGGAACTGAAGCTTTCTTT
NA	NA	TRBV20-1	TRBJ2-5	CSALVGAETQYF	TGCAGTGCTCTAGTCGGGGCGGAGACCCAGTACTTC
many	NA	TRBV30	TRBJ1-5	CAWSGVLGPQHF	TGTGCCTGGAGCGGGGTTTTGGGGCCCCAGCATTTT
NA	NA	TRBV3-1	TRBJ1-6	CASSQGQASPLHF	TGTGCCAGCAGCCAAGGGCAGGCTTCACCCCTCCACTTT
NA	NA	TRBV7-6	TRBJ2-1	CASSLGWAKNEQFF	TGTGCCAGCAGCTTAGGATGGGCCAAGAATGAGCAGTTCTTC
NA	NA	TRBV27	TRBJ2-7	CASSTNRGGEQYF	TGTGCCAGCAGTACAAACAGGGGAGGCGAGCAGTACTTC
NA	NA	TRBV25-1	TRBJ2-3	CASSDALRGYYTQYF	TGTGCCAGCAGTGACGCTCTACGTGGGTATTATACGCAGTATTTT
NA	NA	TRBV6-5	TRBJ1-1	CASSPRDGEAFF	TGTGCCAGCAGCCCCCGGGACGGTGAAGCTTTCTTT
few	TRBD2	TRBV7-2	TRBJ2-5	CASSLRTSAETQYF	TGTGCCAGCAGCCTCCGGACTAGCGCCGAGACCCAGTACTTC
NA	NA	TRBV7-3	TRBJ2-1	CASSRAVNNEQFF	TGTGCCAGCAGCCGGGCCGTCAACAATGAGCAGTTCTTC
few	NA	TRBV20-1	TRBJ2-4	CSVLNPLAKNIQYF	TGCAGTGTCCTCAACCCCCTAGCCAAAAACATTCAGTACTTC
many	NA	TRBV7-9	TRBJ1-4	CASSLESQIEEKLFF	TGTGCCAGCAGCTTAGAGTCTCAGATAGAGGAAAAACTGTTTTTT
many	TRBD2	TRBV11-1	TRBJ2-3	CASSLGLAGVSIRDTQYF	TGTGCCAGCAGCTTAGGACTAGCGGGAGTCAGTATCCGAGATACGCAGTATTTT
few	TRBD2	TRBV20-1	TRBJ2-7	CSARSGGPYEQYF	TGCAGTGCTAGATCGGGGGGGCCCTACGAGCAGTACTTC
few	NA	TRBV7-2	TRBJ2-5	CASSLRGGGLKVETQYF	TGTGCCAGCAGCTTAAGGGGCGGGGGCCTCAAGGTGGAGACCCAGTACTTC
few	TRBD2	TRBV5-5	TRBJ2-7	CASSLAIAGPFYEQYF	TGTGCCAGCAGCTTGGCAATAGCGGGACCTTTCTACGAGCAGTACTTC
few	TRBD2	TRBV11-3	TRBJ2-2	CASSMGLAGGHTGELFF	TGTGCCAGCAGCATGGGACTAGCGGGGGGTCACACCGGGGAGCTGTTTTTT
NA	TRBD2	TRBV6-2/TRBV6-3	TRBJ2-1	CASSIAGGGYNEQFF	TGTGCCAGCAGTATAGCGGGGGGGGGGTACAATGAGCAGTTCTTC
many	NA	TRBV28	TRBJ2-3	CASSSGGGTDTQYF	TGTGCCAGCAGTTCGGGGGGCGGCACAGATACGCAGTATTTT
NA	NA	TRBV5-1	TRBJ2-5	CASSWKQRQETQYF	TGCGCCAGCAGCTGGAAACAGCGACAAGAGACCCAGTACTTC
few	TRBD2	TRBV2	TRBJ2-3	CASTPTSGDTDTQYF	TGTGCCAGCACTCCGACTAGCGGGGACACAGATACGCAGTATTTT
few	NA	TRBV11-3	TRBJ2-3	CASSLDVLADTQYF	TGTGCCAGCAGCTTAGATGTCCTAGCAGATACGCAGTATTTT
once	TRBD1	TRBV20-1	TRBJ2-3	CSARRQGAPADTQYF	TGCAGTGCTAGGAGACAGGGGGCGCCGGCAGATACGCAGTATTTT
many	TRBD1	TRBV9	TRBJ1-6	CASSPGQGGNSPLHF	TGTGCCAGCAGCCCCGGACAGGGAGGGAATTCACCCCTCCACTTT
many	NA	TRBV7-2	TRBJ2-5	CASSLASKTQYF	TGTGCCAGCAGCTTAGCTTCGAAGACCCAGTACTTC
many	TRBD1	TRBV3-1	TRBJ2-3	CASSQWTGSTDTQYF	TGTGCCAGCAGCCAATGGACAGGGAGCACAGATACGCAGTATTTT
many	TRBD2	TRBV12-3/TRBV12-4	TRBJ2-1	CASSWLAGVNEQFF	TGTGCCAGCAGTTGGCTAGCGGGAGTCAATGAGCAGTTCTTC
many	NA	TRBV7-2	TRBJ1-5	CASSRTDHNQPQHF	TGTGCCAGCAGCCGAACTGACCATAATCAGCCCCAGCATTTT
NA	NA	TRBV20-1	TRBJ2-3	CSARYVSTDTQYF	TGCAGTGCTAGATATGTTAGCACAGATACGCAGTATTTT
NA	NA	TRBV7-6	TRBJ2-1	CASSPPPRTYNEQFF	TGTGCCAGCAGCCCCCCTCCGCGGACCTACAATGAGCAGTTCTTC
NA	TRBD2	TRBV4-2	TRBJ2-1	CASSRSTSEPYNEQFF	TGTGCCAGCAGCCGGTCCACTAGCGAACCCTACAATGAGCAGTTCTTC
NA	TRBD2	TRBV20-1	TRBJ2-5	CSARARTSGGETQYF	TGCAGTGCTAGGGCCCGGACTAGCGGGGGTGAGACCCAGTACTTC
few	NA	TRBV9	TRBJ1-6	CASRGDVDNSPLHF	TGTGCCAGCAGAGGGGACGTCGATAATTCACCCCTCCACTTT
many	TRBD2	TRBV20-1	TRBJ2-1	CSARLAGGSYNEQFF	TGCAGTGCACGACTAGCGGGTGGCTCCTACAATGAGCAGTTCTTC
few	NA	TRBV7-9	TRBJ2-7	CASSFYGTYEQYF	TGTGCCAGCAGCTTTTATGGCACTTACGAGCAGTACTTC
NA	TRBD2	TRBV20-1	TRBJ2-7	CSASQSGTYEQYF	TGCAGTGCTAGTCAGAGCGGGACCTACGAGCAGTACTTC
NA	NA	TRBV27	TRBJ2-7	CASSGNGEYEQYF	TGTGCCAGCAGCGGGAATGGGGAGTACGAGCAGTACTTC
NA	NA	TRBV10-3	TRBJ1-2	CAISESRTVHYGYTF	TGTGCCATCAGTGAGTCAAGGACAGTCCACTATGGCTACACCTTC
NA	NA	TRBV11-2	TRBJ2-6	CASSPGRAGANVLTF	TGTGCCAGCAGCCCCGGAAGGGCTGGGGCCAACGTCCTGACTTTC